What follows is one T cell receptor beta chain and its context. The data belong to a study of blood T cell repertoires in COVID-19. Study-level information: There were acute and convalescent COVID-19 samples, and they came from the United States, Italy and Spain.

V was clipped by 2 bases and J by 0 bases, with 7 bases between them. Germline assignment: CDR1 MNHEY and CDR2 SVGEGT. CDR3 length: 14 residues. Grouping used clinical history reported by participants in a survey and questionnaire. For recovered donors of Cohort 3, there were two negative PCRs, clearance, or symptom resolution. Assay: immunoSEQ multiplex PCR; the TCRdb copy retains only in-frame clones and omits some. Counted here are 290,000 or so clones, around nine tenths occurring once; the ten biggest clones make up under 3%. Sequencing was carried out using PBMCs or T cells enriched from blood (not recorded which). The chain has TRBV6-2 or TRBV6-3 and TRBJ1-1; D remains unclear. The sequence was collected from a young woman who had recovered from COVID-19. CDR3 residues: CASSYSLMNTEAFF. The CDR3 DNA follows: TGTGCCAGCAGTTACAGCCTCATGAACACTGAAGCTTTCTTT.